This paragraph reports one T cell receptor beta chain. Its antigen is currently not known. Nothing much larger sits one base from this clone, and base qualities are not available. This entry comes from a study of beta chain features in type 1 diabetes (dated by TCRdb to between 2018 and 2020). Some background on the complete study: No differences in mean age, gender distribution, total cell number or subset yield were found between patients and healthy donors. Whereas all 28 donors provided naive and central memory subsets, regulatory and stem cell-like memory subsets were isolated from just 8 patients and roughly 8 healthy donors. The study compared the TCRB repertoires of sorted circulating CD4+ T cell subsets in recently diagnosed type 1 diabetes patients with those in matched healthy donors. Across all samples, some 99 million sorted cells were examined, and cell number per subset correlated strongly with RNA yield. Results the study describes overall, beyond this receptor: At VDJ recombination sites, type 1 diabetes patients had fewer insertions and more deleted nucleotides, which implies abnormalities in thymic rearrangement. Sequencing cDNA rather than genomic DNA could over-represent highly expressing activated cells, although activation and CD3 levels did not differ between groups. Shorter templates might be favored by PCR, yet because patient and control samples were amplified and corrected together, any such skew would affect both groups equally. Type 1 diabetes patients showed a moderate but significant shortening of TCRB CDR3 length in all four CD4+ subsets. HLA sub-analyses involved small numbers of individuals, so any influence of HLA type on TCRB rearrangement remained unresolved. The naive, central memory and regulatory TCRB repertoires appeared to resemble one another more closely among patients than among healthy donors.

A single peripheral blood draw of around 0.11 L on average was collected from each donor into heparinised tubes. Using a panel that included CD45RO, CCR7, CD25, CD127, CD95 and CD27, naive, central memory, regulatory and stem cell-like memory CD4+ T cells were sorted on a BD FACSAria II. A purity above 95% was achieved for all sorted populations. Right away, PBMCs were isolated by Lymphoprep density gradient centrifugation and were stained directly, with no culture step. Samples were stained and sorted in pairs, with one healthy donor and one patient per experiment, so that batch effects were minimized. The High Capacity cDNA Reverse Transcription Kit was used to reverse transcribe all of the isolated RNA, meaning that expressed TCRB transcripts were what got sequenced. Deep immunoSEQ sequencing was applied to naive, central memory and regulatory T cell samples, giving an average of approximately 4 million total reads per sample. After sorted cells were lysed in RLT buffer, RNA was extracted with DNase-treated RNeasy Micro or Mini kits, with the choice depending on cell number. Each cell subset was processed on its own to prevent cross-contamination, while patient and healthy donor samples were processed together. The immunoSEQ multiplex PCR was used to amplify TCRB sequences from cDNA, generating 87-bp fragments that spanned the CDR3 region. Sequencing of the amplicons was performed on the Illumina HiSeq platform. As for the authors' bioinformatics: Synthetic template baselines were used to correct PCR bias computationally, reads within Hamming distance 2 were collapsed, and singletons that could not be merged were discarded. By aligning reads against IMGT, V, D and J genes, CDR3 length, and insertions or deletions at six rearrangement sites were assigned. Within each subset, clonotype counts were normalized to the number of sorted cells before true diversity and Gini coefficients were calculated with the tcR R package. Repertoire sharing was quantified using the overlap coefficient calculated on TCRB nucleotide sequences. Out-of-frame TCRB sequences from naive cells were analyzed as a proxy for the pre-selection repertoire. Not all clones reach the TCRdb copy of this immuneACCESS table, which keeps in-frame sequences only. Checked studies attribute under half of the gap to unresolved V genes and leave the rest unexplained. D and trimming were read from the DNA, whereas the V and J calls and clone size are those reported in that table. The sample contains approximately 160,000 clones, 63% of them found a single time. The biggest ten clones account for roughly 0.089% of the sample.

Measured from the cysteine to the phenylalanine, the CDR3 is 9 residues long. Kept here is only the CDR3 DNA, which spans 27 bases and is read in frame from base 1. V drops 6 bases and J drops 7 bases, leaving 5 bases in between. The germline V gene specifies SGDLS as CDR1 and YYNGEE as CDR2. The receptor was isolated from a man aged 25-45 years with type 1 diabetes. The sequence links TRBV9 to TRBJ2-7, and TRBD2 may be the D gene, going by 5 matching bases. Material for sequencing was naive CD4+ T cells from blood. The sample's cell subset or site, from its label and the paper: true naive CD4+ T cells. The CDR3: CASTGEQYF. DNA sequence: TGTGCCAGCACGGGAGAGCAGTACTTC.